This T cell receptor (beta chain) was sequenced in a study of cytomegalovirus exposure and HLA in healthy donors. Findings of the study overall: The Asian-associated ancestry cluster reportedly had fewer N-insertions than the roughly 670-donor mean in a later analysis. Later on, an analysis tied over 15,000 TCR beta sequences to HLA alleles at 0.05 false discovery rate.

Nominal health characterized the donors when sampled, though unrecorded immune exposures were likely. Of note for this clone: The antigen is not known.

Amplification used 60 Vbeta primers and 13 Jbeta primers. TCRdb keeps only in-frame clones here, not all; method: immunoSEQ multiplex PCR. Of approximately 97,000 clones listed, about four fifths are singletons. Looked up from germline, CDR1 is MNHEY and CDR2 is SVGAGI. Between the trimmed V and J ends, which lost 0 bases and 10 bases, there was a span of 12 bases. CDR3 size: 13 residues. This receptor was identified in a man aged 40-49 years in good health and CMV-seropositive. This chain joins TRBV6-5 and TRBJ1-1, with a tentative D call TRBD1 (5 bases). The sequenced sample was PBMCs. The CDR3 DNA is TGTGCCAGCAGTTACTCAGGGGTCTCTAGAGCTTTCTTT. Encoded protein: CASSYSGVSRAFF.